A selection of T cell receptor beta chains follows, all from one sample in a study of blood T cell repertoires in COVID-19. Profiling relied on immunoSEQ multiplex PCR, and the TCRdb table lists in-frame clones only, not all of them. Of about 90,000 clones in the sample, 75% to 90% are singletons; the top ten hold 1.5% to 2%. The specimen was peripheral blood. Every receptor here comes from a man older than 75 with acute or convalescent COVID-19. CDR3s include the opening cysteine and the closing phenylalanine or tryptophan. Each record gives: J gene, D gene, V gene, clone size, CDR3 protein, CDR3 DNA. A D gene is named only where the DNA matches it firmly. Size tells how often a clone was seen (once, few, many) or the class of an expanded clone, and some rows leave it out.

TRBJ2-5,-,TRBV6-5,-,CATTVRETQYF,TGTGCCACTACGGTCCGGGAGACCCAGTACTTC
TRBJ2-3,TRBD2,TRBV5-1,-,CASSASGRSTDTQYF,TGCGCCAGCAGCGCGAGCGGGAGGTCCACAGATACGCAGTATTTT
TRBJ2-5,TRBD1,TRBV5-4,-,CASSRGQGLLKETQYF,TGTGCCAGCAGCCGTGGACAGGGCCTCTTGAAAGAGACCCAGTACTTC
TRBJ2-7,-,TRBV9,-,CASSSSPGAQYEQYF,TGTGCCAGCAGTTCCTCCCCAGGGGCGCAATACGAGCAGTACTTC
TRBJ1-4,TRBD1,TRBV5-1,-,CASSFTGGSNEKLFF,TGCGCCAGCAGCTTCACAGGGGGTTCTAATGAAAAACTGTTTTTT
TRBJ2-3,-,TRBV5-1,once,CASSLEGAPNTDTQYF,TGCGCCAGCAGCTTGGAAGGGGCCCCGAACACAGATACGCAGTATTTT
TRBJ2-1,TRBD1,TRBV5-4,-,CASSLGFTGGNEQFF,TGTGCCAGCAGCTTGGGATTCACAGGGGGCAATGAGCAGTTCTTC
TRBJ2-3,TRBD1,TRBV11-2,-,CASSLDSGTAADTQYF,TGTGCCAGCAGCTTAGACTCCGGGACAGCAGCAGATACGCAGTATTTT
TRBJ2-3,-,TRBV5-1,-,CASSLAEVDTQYF,TGCGCCAGCAGCTTGGCCGAGGTAGATACGCAGTATTTT
TRBJ1-1,TRBD1,TRBV6-5,-,CASSDRGPEAFF,TGTGCCAGCAGCGACAGGGGACCTGAAGCTTTCTTT
TRBJ2-1,TRBD1,TRBV19,-,CASQDRAYNEQFF,TGTGCCAGCCAGGACAGGGCCTACAATGAGCAGTTCTTC